This is a list of T cell receptor beta chains from one sample in a study of shared clonotypes between healthy human individuals. Assay: immunoSEQ multiplex PCR; the TCRdb copy retains only in-frame clones and omits some. The table includes approximately 740,000 clones, almost 95% detected once. Source material: naive CD8+ T cells sorted from blood. These receptors were collected from a man aged 25-45 years in good health. Both conserved end residues are part of each CDR3. D genes are given only for firm matches. Where a row states a size, it is once, few, many or the class of an expanded clone; other rows omit it.

size	D	V	length	J	DNA	CDR3
-	-	TRBV6-5	13	TRBJ1-1	TGTGCCAGCAGGCAGGGTGAGGGTACTGAAGCTTTCTTT	CASRQGEGTEAFF
-	TRBD1	TRBV30	14	TRBJ2-1	TGTGCCTGGGCCGGGACAGGGTTCTACAATGAGCAGTTCTTC	CAWAGTGFYNEQFF
-	TRBD1	TRBV19	17	TRBJ2-1	TGTGCCAGTAGGAGCACAAGACAGGGGCCACCTTACAATGAGCAGTTCTTC	CASRSTRQGPPYNEQFF
-	-	TRBV7-9	12	TRBJ2-1	TGTGCCAGCAGCTTAGATGGAAATGAGCAGTTCTTC	CASSLDGNEQFF
once	-	TRBV14	13	TRBJ2-1	TGTGCCAGCAGCCAAGAAGGGGTTTCTGAGCAGTTCTTC	CASSQEGVSEQFF
-	-	TRBV6-5	13	TRBJ2-2	TGTGCCAGCAGTTCCAAGGTCACCGGGGAGCTGTTTTTT	CASSSKVTGELFF
-	-	TRBV7-9	13	TRBJ2-5	TGTGCCAGCAGCGGCAGGGTAGAGGAGACCCAGTACTTC	CASSGRVEETQYF
-	-	TRBV10-1	16	TRBJ2-3	TGCGCCAGCAGTTACTGGGGCGGCTCGAGCACAGATACGCAGTATTTT	CASSYWGGSSTDTQYF
-	-	TRBV28	12	TRBJ2-7	TGTGCCAGCAAAACCCCCCCCCACGAGCAGTACTTC	CASKTPPHEQYF
-	-	TRBV9	14	TRBJ1-3	TGTGCCAGCAAATCCGAAGGAGCCGGAAACACCATATATTTT	CASKSEGAGNTIYF
-	-	TRBV27	16	TRBJ2-7	TGTGCCAGCAGTTTATCTTACAGACCTACCTCCTACGAGCAGTACTTC	CASSLSYRPTSYEQYF
-	TRBD1	TRBV6-6	13	TRBJ1-1	TGTGCCAGCAGCCTCGGACAGGGCACTGAAGCTTTCTTT	CASSLGQGTEAFF
-	-	TRBV11-1	19	TRBJ2-3	TGTGCCAGCAGCTTGGTTCTTGGCGGGACAGAGACTAGCACAGATACGCAGTATTTT	CASSLVLGGTETSTDTQYF
-	TRBD2	TRBV29-1	13	TRBJ2-7	TGCAGCGTGGGACTAGCTGAAAGCTACGAGCAGTACTTC	CSVGLAESYEQYF
few	-	TRBV14	16	TRBJ1-3	TGTGCCAGCAGCCAAGATCCCGGGTCGGCAGGAAACACCATATATTTT	CASSQDPGSAGNTIYF
-	-	TRBV27	15	TRBJ1-5	TGTGCCAGCAGTTGGTGGGGTAGGCCCAATCAGCCCCAGCATTTT	CASSWWGRPNQPQHF
-	-	TRBV28	15	TRBJ1-4	TGTGCCAGCAGCCCAAGGACAGAGATTAATGAAAAACTGTTTTTT	CASSPRTEINEKLFF
-	TRBD2	TRBV19	15	TRBJ2-1	TGTGCCAGTAGTACAACTAGCGTCTCCTACAATGAGCAGTTCTTC	CASSTTSVSYNEQFF
-	-	TRBV28	14	TRBJ2-2	TGTGCCAGCAGTTTCGGAGAGGGCGGCGGGGAGCTGTTTTTT	CASSFGEGGGELFF
-	TRBD2	TRBV13	15	TRBJ2-1	TGTGCCAGCAGCCCCAGAGGTCTAGCGGGAGTTGAGCAGTTCTTC	CASSPRGLAGVEQFF
-	-	TRBV19	15	TRBJ2-7	TGTGCCAGTAGTATAGGGCAGGGACCGGTCTACGAGCAGTACTTC	CASSIGQGPVYEQYF
-	TRBD2	TRBV7-9	16	TRBJ2-7	TGTGCCAGCAGCTTAAGGCTGGGACTAGGTGCCTACGAGCAGTACTTC	CASSLRLGLGAYEQYF
-	TRBD2	TRBV27	14	TRBJ2-1	TGTGCCAGCAGTTCCTGGACTAGCTCGGATGAGCAGTTCTTC	CASSSWTSSDEQFF
-	-	TRBV28	13	TRBJ1-4	TGTGCCAGCAGTTATCGGAGTAATGAAAAACTGTTTTTT	CASSYRSNEKLFF
few	-	TRBV7-3	14	TRBJ2-6	TGTGCCAGCAGCCCCTTCTCGGGGGCCAACGTCCTGACTTTC	CASSPFSGANVLTF
-	-	TRBV6-1	15	TRBJ1-4	TGTGCCAGCAGTAGACAGGTTTTGACTAATGAAAAACTGTTTTTT	CASSRQVLTNEKLFF
once	-	TRBV5-6	17	TRBJ2-7	TGTGCCAGCAGCTTGCAGAACAGGGTAGACTTCTCCTACGAGCAGTACTTC	CASSLQNRVDFSYEQYF
-	-	TRBV11-2	13	TRBJ2-5	TGTGCCAGCAGTCCTAGCGTTCTAGAGACCCAGTACTTC	CASSPSVLETQYF
-	-	TRBV29-1	13	TRBJ1-1	TGCAGCGTTGAAGGAGGGATGAACACTGAAGCTTTCTTT	CSVEGGMNTEAFF
-	-	TRBV19	13	TRBJ2-7	TGTGCCAGTATTGACTCGAGCTCCTACGAGCAGTACTTC	CASIDSSSYEQYF
few	-	TRBV9	12	TRBJ2-7	TGTGCCAGCAGCGTAGACGGTTTCGAGCAGTACTTC	CASSVDGFEQYF
-	-	TRBV29-1	13	TRBJ2-1	TGCAGCGTTACTACCATAGATTACAATGAGCAGTTCTTC	CSVTTIDYNEQFF
-	-	TRBV28	14	TRBJ2-7	TGTGCCAGCAACCCTACCGGGATTAACTACGAGCAGTACTTC	CASNPTGINYEQYF
few	-	TRBV27	10	TRBJ1-2	TGTGCCAGCTACGGGGATGGCTACACCTTC	CASYGDGYTF
-	-	TRBV2	15	TRBJ2-4	TGTGCCAGCAGGGACCCGACAGGAACCAAAAACATTCAGTACTTC	CASRDPTGTKNIQYF
-	-	TRBV7-9	16	TRBJ1-3	TGTGCCAGCAGCTCCCCAGGGTTTTCTCCCCGGGACACCATATATTTT	CASSSPGFSPRDTIYF
-	-	TRBV7-9	18	TRBJ1-5	TGTGCCAGCAGCTTAGCAACCACCGGGACCATGGGAAATCAGCCCCAGCATTTT	CASSLATTGTMGNQPQHF